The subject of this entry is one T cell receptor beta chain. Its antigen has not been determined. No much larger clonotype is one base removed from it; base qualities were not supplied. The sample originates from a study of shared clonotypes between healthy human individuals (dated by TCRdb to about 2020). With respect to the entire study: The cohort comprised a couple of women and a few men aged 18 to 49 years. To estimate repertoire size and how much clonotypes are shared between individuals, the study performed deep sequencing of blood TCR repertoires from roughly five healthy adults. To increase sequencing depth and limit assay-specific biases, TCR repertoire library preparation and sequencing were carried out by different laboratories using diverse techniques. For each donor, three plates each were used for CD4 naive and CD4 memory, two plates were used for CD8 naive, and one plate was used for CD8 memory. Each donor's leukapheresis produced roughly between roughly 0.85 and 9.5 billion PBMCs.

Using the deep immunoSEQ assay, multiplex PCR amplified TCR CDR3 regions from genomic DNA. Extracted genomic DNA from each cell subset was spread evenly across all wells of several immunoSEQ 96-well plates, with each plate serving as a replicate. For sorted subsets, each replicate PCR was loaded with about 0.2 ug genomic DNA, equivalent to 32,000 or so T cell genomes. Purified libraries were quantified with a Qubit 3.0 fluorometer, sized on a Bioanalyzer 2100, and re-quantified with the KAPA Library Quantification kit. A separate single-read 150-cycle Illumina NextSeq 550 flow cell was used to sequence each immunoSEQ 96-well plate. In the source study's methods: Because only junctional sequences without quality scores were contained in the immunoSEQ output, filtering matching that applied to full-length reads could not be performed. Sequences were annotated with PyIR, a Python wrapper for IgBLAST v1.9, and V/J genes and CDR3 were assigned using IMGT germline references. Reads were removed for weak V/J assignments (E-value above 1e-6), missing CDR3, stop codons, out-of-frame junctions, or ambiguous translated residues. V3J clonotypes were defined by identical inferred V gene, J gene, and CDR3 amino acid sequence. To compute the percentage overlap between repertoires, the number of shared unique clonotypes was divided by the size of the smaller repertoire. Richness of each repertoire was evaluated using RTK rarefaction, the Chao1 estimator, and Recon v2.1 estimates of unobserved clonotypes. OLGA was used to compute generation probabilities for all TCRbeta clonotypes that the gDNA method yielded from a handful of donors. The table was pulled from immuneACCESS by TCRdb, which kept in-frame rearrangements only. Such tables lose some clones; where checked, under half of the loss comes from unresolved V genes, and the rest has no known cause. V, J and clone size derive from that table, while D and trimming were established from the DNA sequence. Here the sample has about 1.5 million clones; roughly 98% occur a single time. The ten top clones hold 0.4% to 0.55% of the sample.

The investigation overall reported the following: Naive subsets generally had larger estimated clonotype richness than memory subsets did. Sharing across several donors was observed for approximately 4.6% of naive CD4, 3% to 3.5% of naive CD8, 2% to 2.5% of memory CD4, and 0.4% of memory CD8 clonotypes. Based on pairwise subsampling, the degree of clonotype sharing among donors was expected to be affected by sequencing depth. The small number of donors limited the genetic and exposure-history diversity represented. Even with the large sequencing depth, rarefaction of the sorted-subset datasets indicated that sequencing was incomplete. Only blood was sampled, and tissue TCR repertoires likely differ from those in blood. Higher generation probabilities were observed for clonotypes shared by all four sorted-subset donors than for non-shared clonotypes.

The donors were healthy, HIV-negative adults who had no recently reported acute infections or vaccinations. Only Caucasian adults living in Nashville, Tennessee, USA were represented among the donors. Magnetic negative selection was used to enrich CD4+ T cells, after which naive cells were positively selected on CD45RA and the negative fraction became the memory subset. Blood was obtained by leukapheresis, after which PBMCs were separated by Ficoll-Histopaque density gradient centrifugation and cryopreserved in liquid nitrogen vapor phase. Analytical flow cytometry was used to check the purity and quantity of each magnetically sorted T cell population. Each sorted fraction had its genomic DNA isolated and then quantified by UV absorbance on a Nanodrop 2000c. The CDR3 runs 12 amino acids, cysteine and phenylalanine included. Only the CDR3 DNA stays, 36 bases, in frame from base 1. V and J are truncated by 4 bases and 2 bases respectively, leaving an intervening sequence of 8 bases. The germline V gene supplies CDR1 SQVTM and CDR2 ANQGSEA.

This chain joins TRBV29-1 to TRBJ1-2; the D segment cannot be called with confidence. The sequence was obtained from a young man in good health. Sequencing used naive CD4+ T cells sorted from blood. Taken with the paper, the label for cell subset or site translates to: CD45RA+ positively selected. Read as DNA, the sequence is TGCAGCGTTGGACTGGCCAACTATGGCTACACCTTC. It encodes CSVGLANYGYTF.